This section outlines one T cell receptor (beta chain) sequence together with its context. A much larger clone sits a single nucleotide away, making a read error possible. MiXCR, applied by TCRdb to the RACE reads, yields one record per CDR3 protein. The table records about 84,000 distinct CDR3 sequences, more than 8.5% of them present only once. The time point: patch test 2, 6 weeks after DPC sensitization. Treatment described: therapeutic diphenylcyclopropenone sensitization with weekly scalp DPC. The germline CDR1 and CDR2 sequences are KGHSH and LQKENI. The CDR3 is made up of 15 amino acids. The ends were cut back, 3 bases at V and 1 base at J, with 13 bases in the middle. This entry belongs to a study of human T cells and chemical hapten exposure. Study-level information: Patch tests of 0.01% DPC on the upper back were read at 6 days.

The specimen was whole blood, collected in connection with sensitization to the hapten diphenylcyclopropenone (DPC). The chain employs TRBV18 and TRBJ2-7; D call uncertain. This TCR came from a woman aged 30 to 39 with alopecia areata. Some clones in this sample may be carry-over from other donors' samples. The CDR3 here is CASSPGSRRSYEQYF. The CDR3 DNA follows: TGTGCCAGCTCACCTGGAAGCAGGAGATCCTACGAGCAGTACTTC. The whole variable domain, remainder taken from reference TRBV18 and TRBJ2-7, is NAGVMQNPRHLVRRRGQEARLRCSPMKGHSHVYWYRQLPEEGLKFMVYLQKENIIDESGMPKERFSAEFPKEGPSILRIQQVVRGDSAAYFCASSPGSRRSYEQYFGPGTRLTVT.